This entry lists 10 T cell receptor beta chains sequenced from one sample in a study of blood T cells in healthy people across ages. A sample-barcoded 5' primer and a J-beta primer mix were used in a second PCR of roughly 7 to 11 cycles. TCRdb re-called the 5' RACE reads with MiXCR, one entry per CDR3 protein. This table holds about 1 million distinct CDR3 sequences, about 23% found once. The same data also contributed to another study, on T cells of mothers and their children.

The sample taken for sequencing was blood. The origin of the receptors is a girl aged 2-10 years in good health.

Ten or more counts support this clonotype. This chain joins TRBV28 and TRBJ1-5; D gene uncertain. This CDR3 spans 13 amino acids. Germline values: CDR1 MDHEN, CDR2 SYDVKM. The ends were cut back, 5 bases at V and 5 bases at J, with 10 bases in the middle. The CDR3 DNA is TGTGCCAGCAGTCAGGCAGGAGATCAGCCCCAGCATTTT. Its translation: CASSQAGDQPQHF.

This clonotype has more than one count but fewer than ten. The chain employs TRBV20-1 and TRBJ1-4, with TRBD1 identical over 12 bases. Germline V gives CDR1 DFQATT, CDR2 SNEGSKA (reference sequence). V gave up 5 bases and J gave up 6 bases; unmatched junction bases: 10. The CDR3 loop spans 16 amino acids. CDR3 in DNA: TGCAGTGCTGACCGGGACAGGGGGCGGTTCGATGAAAAACTGTTTTTT. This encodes CSADRDRGRFDEKLFF.

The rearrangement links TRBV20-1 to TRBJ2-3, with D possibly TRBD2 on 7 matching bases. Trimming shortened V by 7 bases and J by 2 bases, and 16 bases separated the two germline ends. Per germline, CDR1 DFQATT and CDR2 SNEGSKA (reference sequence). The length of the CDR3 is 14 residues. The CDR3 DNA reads TGCAGTGGTGGGAGCGGGGACACCACAGATACGCAGTATTTT. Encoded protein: CSGGSGDTTDTQYF.

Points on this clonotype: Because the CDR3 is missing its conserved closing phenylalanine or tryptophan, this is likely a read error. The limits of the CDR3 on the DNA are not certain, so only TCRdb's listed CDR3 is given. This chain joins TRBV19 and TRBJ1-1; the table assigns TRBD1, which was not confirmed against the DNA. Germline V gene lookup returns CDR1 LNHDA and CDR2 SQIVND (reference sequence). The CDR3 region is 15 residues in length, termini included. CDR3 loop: CASSRFGQGGTEAFS.

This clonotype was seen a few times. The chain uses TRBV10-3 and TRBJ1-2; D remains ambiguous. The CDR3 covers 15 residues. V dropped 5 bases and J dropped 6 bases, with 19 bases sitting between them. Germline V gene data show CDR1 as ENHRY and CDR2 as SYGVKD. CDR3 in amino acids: CAISLASVFGDGYTF. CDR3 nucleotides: TGTGCCATCAGTCTGGCAAGTGTTTTTGGAGATGGCTACACCTTC.

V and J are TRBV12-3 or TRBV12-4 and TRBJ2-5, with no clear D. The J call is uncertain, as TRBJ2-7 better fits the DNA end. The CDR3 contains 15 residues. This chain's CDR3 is CASSLVSGGSYEQYF. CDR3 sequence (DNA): TGTGCCAGCAGTTTGGTTTCTGGTGGGTCTTACGAGCAGTACTTC.

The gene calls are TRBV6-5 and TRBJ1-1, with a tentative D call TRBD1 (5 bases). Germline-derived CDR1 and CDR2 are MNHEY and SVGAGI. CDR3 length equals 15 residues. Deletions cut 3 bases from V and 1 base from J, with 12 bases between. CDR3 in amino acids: CASSYDPGKNTEAFF. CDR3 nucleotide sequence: TGTGCCAGCAGTTATGATCCAGGGAAGAACACTGAAGCTTTCTTT.

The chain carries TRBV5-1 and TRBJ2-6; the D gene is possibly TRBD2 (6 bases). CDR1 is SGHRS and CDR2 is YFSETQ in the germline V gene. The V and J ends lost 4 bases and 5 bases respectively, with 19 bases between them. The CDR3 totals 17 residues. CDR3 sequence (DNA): TGCGCCAGCAGCCCTGGGGAGGAGATCTTGTGGGCCAACGTCCTGACTTTC. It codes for CASSPGEEILWANVLTF.

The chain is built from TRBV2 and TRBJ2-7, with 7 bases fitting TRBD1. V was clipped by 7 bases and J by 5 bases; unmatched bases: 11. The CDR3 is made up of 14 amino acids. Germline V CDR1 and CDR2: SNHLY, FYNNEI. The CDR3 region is CASNTDRVSDEQYF. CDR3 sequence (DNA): TGTGCCAGCAACACCGACAGGGTTTCAGACGAGCAGTACTTC.

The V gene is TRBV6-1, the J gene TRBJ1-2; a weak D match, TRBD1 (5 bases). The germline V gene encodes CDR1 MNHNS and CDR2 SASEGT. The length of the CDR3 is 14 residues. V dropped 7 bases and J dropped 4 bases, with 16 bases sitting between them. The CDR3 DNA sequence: TGTGCCAGCATCCCACCGGGACTGACCTATGGCTACACCTTC. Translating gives CASIPPGLTYGYTF.